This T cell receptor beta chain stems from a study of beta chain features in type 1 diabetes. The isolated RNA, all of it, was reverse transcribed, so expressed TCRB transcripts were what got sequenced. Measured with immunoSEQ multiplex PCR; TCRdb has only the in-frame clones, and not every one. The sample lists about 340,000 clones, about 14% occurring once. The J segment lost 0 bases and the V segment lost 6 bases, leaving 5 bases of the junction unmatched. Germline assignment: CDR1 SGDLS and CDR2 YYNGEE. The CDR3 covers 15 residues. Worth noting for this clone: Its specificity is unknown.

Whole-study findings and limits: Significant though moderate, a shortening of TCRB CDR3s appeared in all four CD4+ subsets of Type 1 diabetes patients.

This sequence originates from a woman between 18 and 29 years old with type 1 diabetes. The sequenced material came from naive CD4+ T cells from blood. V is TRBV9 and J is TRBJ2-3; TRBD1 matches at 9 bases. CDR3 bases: TGTGCCAGCACAGATACAGGGGGCAGCACAGATACGCAGTATTTT. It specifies CASTDTGGSTDTQYF. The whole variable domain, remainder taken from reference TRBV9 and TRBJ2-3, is DSGVTQTPKHLITATGQRVTLRCSPRSGDLSVYWYQQSLDQGLQFLIQYYNGEERAKGNILERFSAQQFPDLHSELNLSSLELGDSALYFCASTDTGGSTDTQYFGPGTRLTVL.